This entry is about one TCR beta chain. These data belong to a study of control samples from healthy donors and cancer patients. Some clones are missing from TCRdb's copy, which holds only in-frame ones; the method was immunoSEQ multiplex PCR. The sample records about 120,000 clones, 70% to 90% being singletons. Sequencing input: blood. This sequence was found in a man aged 45-65 years in good health.

This chain's CDR3 is CASSRQGGDSNQPQHF. The CDR3 nucleotides are TGTGCCAGCAGTCGACAGGGAGGGGATAGCAATCAGCCCCAGCATTTT. V is TRBV6-2 or TRBV6-3 and J is TRBJ1-5; 7 nucleotides agree with TRBD1. With V trimmed by 5 bases and J by 0 bases, 7 bases remained unmatched. Germline CDR1 is MNHEY and CDR2 is SVGEGT. CDR3 length: 16 amino acids.